One and the same sample provided the 19 T cell receptor beta chains below, sequenced in a study of T cell repertoires in cytomegalovirus infection. TCRdb passed the reads through MiXCR, listing each CDR3 protein once. The profile shows around 740,000 distinct CDR3 sequences, roughly 35% of them singletons. Specimen: PBMCs. Receptors were obtained from a human donor in good health (CMV status not recorded). Some clones in this sample may be carry-over from other donors' samples.

This clonotype occurred a few times. The rearrangement joins TRBV2 to TRBJ1-5; unclear D gene. Germline assignment: CDR1 SNHLY and CDR2 FYNNEI. V gave up 6 bases and J gave up 0 bases, with 15 bases separating them. The CDR3 is 16 amino acids. CDR3 amino acids: CASRSPQINSNQPQHF. CDR3 nucleotide sequence: TGTGCCAGCAGATCCCCTCAGATTAATAGCAATCAGCCCCAGCATTTT.

The gene calls are TRBV5-4 and TRBJ1-1, with unresolved D. V shed 0 bases and J shed 1 base, with 7 bases lying between them. Germline values: CDR1 SGHNT, CDR2 YYREEE (reference sequence). The CDR3 has 14 amino acids. CDR3 DNA: TGTGCCAGCAGCTTGGGTAACGGGAACACTGAAGCTTTCTTT. Translation gives CASSLGNGNTEAFF.

V usage is TRBV7-8 and J usage is TRBJ2-7; 11 positions agree with TRBD2. CDR1 is SGHVS, CDR2 FQNEAQ, per germline. The CDR3 runs 15 residues. V was pared by 3 bases and J by 4 bases, with 5 bases of the junction left unmatched. The CDR3 loop is CASSFIAGGPYEQYF. For the CDR3, the DNA is TGTGCCAGCAGCTTCATAGCGGGAGGGCCTTACGAGCAGTACTTC.

V is TRBV7-6 and J is TRBJ2-7; D might be TRBD1 (5 bases). The CDR3 spans 14 residues. Trimming cost V 1 base and J 2 bases, with 9 bases left between them. Germline assignment: CDR1 SGHVS and CDR2 FNYEAQ. DNA for the CDR3: TGTGCCAGCAGCTTAGTAGAGACAGCCTACGAGCAGTACTTC. Protein product: CASSLVETAYEQYF.

This chain links TRBV20-1 with TRBJ2-7, with D hard to call. CDR3 size: 17 residues. The V end was cut by 2 bases, the J end by 3 bases, with 23 bases between. CDR1 is DFQATT and CDR2 is SNEGSKA in the germline V gene (reference sequence). The CDR3 sequence: CSARSFFLDGGRYEQYF. In DNA form, the CDR3 reads TGCAGTGCTAGATCCTTCTTTCTGGACGGCGGTCGCTACGAGCAGTACTTC.

This chain connects TRBV23-1 to TRBJ2-7, with a possible D match to TRBD1 (5 bases). TRBV23-1 is placed among ORFs of uncertain function. The CDR3 extends over 14 amino acids. The V end lost 2 bases, the J end lost 4 bases, and 12 bases lay between the germline ends. The CDR3 is CASSQRTMDYEQYF. The CDR3 DNA follows: TGCGCCAGCAGTCAAAGGACAATGGATTACGAGCAGTACTTC.

V usage is TRBV6-5 and J usage is TRBJ2-5; D may match TRBD1 or TRBD2 (6 bases each). The CDR3 is 17 residues long. Trimming left V 7 bases short and J 5 bases short, with 26 bases between. Germline V gene data show CDR1 as MNHEY and CDR2 as SVGAGI. The CDR3 is CASTLGGRSLGGETQYF. CDR3 sequence (DNA): TGTGCCAGCACCCTAGGGGGGAGGAGTTTGGGAGGTGAGACCCAGTACTTC.

The chain is built from TRBV28 and TRBJ1-2, with D possibly matching TRBD1 (5 bases). The CDR3 extends over 13 amino acids. The germline V and J ends were trimmed by 6 bases and 8 bases, with 16 bases remaining between them. Germline V gene lookup returns CDR1 MDHEN and CDR2 SYDVKM. CDR3 protein: CASRLARAGGYTF. As DNA, the CDR3 is TGTGCCAGCAGGCTAGCCAGGGCGGGGGGCTACACCTTC.

In this sample, this clonotype turned up a few times. This rearrangement joins TRBV7-9 to TRBJ1-1; D is unclear. V lost 3 bases and J 8 bases, leaving 22 bases between the germline ends. The CDR3 length is 16 residues. CDR1 and CDR2 (germline): SEHNR, FQNEAQ (reference sequence). Written as DNA, the CDR3 is TGTGCCAGCAGCTTCGCTTTTTCCGCCCCGCATATAGAAGCTTTCTTT. Protein product: CASSFAFSAPHIEAFF.

The table lists this clonotype with a count of one. A much larger clone differs by one base, so this may be a read error. The J gene is TRBJ2-1, the V gene TRBV7-9; 12 positions agree with TRBD2. The CDR3 contains 15 residues. The trim removed 5 bases at V and 2 bases at J, leaving 1 base unmatched. Germline V lookup: CDR1 SEHNR, CDR2 FQNEAQ (reference sequence). CDR3 in amino acids: CASSPSGRAYNEQFF. CDR3 coding DNA: TGTGCCAGCAGCCCTAGCGGGAGGGCCTACAATGAGCAGTTCTTC.

This chain uses TRBV15 with TRBJ1-5; a weak D match, TRBD1 (6 bases). Germline CDR1 and CDR2: LNHNV and YYDKDF (reference sequence). CDR3 length: 15 residues. Trimming shortened V by 0 bases and J by 3 bases, and 9 bases separated the two germline ends. The CDR3 DNA follows: TGTGCCACCAGCAGAGAACAGGGATACAATCAGCCCCAGCATTTT. Translating it yields CATSREQGYNQPQHF.

This clonotype was seen more than once but under ten times. V is TRBV18 and J is TRBJ2-7; D not certain. Germline assignment: CDR1 KGHSH and CDR2 LQKENI. This CDR3 has 16 amino acids. V was shortened by 0 bases and J by 4 bases, with 16 bases between the two germline ends. CDR3 sequence: CASSPPNGRTTYEQYF. In nucleotides, the CDR3 is TGTGCCAGCTCACCACCGAACGGCCGGACCACGTACGAGCAGTACTTC.

This clonotype was detected only a few times. This chain joins TRBV4-1 and TRBJ1-4; D ambiguous. Germline assignment: CDR1 MGHRA and CDR2 YSYEKL. The CDR3 is 15 amino acids. V lost 0 bases and J lost 7, with 12 bases in between. The DNA for the CDR3 is TGCGCCAGCAGCCAAGACTTATGGGAGGGTGAAAAACTGTTTTTT. Its protein is CASSQDLWEGEKLFF.

The chain combines TRBV25-1 with TRBJ2-1; TRBD1 is a possible D gene (6 bases). V was clipped by 3 bases and J by 2 bases, with 11 bases between them. The CDR3 has 15 amino acids. CDR1 MGHDK and CDR2 SYGVNS come from the germline V gene. CDR3 residues: CASSDLQGTYNEQFF. CDR3 sequence (DNA): TGTGCCAGCAGTGACCTACAGGGAACCTACAATGAGCAGTTCTTC. Drawing the rest from reference TRBV25-1 and TRBJ2-1, the complete variable domain is EADIYQTPRYLVIGTGKKITLECSQTMGHDKMYWYQQDPGMELHLIHYSYGVNSTEKGDLSSESTVSRIRTEHFPLTLESARPSHTSQYLCASSDLQGTYNEQFFGPGTRLTVL.

The chain has TRBV10-2 and TRBJ2-7; 11 bases line up with TRBD2. J was trimmed by 7 bases and V by 0 bases; bases with no gene match: 11. The CDR3 totals 17 residues. In germline, CDR1 is WSHSY, CDR2 SAAADI. The CDR3 is CASSESAKLAGVWEQYF. For the CDR3, the DNA is TGCGCCAGCAGTGAGTCAGCGAAACTAGCGGGAGTATGGGAGCAGTACTTC.

The chain employs TRBV19 and TRBJ2-5, with 13 bases identical to TRBD2. Germline values: CDR1 LNHDA, CDR2 SQIVND (reference sequence). The CDR3 sequence is 16 residues long. Germline trimming cut 4 bases from V and 5 bases from J; bases unmatched to any gene: 7. The CDR3 is CASSKQLAGGAETQYF. The CDR3 nucleotides read TGTGCCAGTAGTAAACAACTAGCGGGAGGGGCGGAGACCCAGTACTTC.

This CDR3 reads CASRPTVGGDPEAFF. The CDR3 nucleotides read TGTGCCAGCAGGCCCACCGTTGGGGGGGACCCTGAAGCTTTCTTT. The J gene is TRBJ1-1, the V gene TRBV6-5; a possible D gene is TRBD1 (5 bases). This CDR3 region has 15 residues. Germline V gene data show CDR1 as MNHEY and CDR2 as SVGAGI. With 6 bases removed from V and 6 bases from J, the gap between germline ends came to 20 bases.

Worth noting for this clonotype: A read error may account for a junction end that differs from germline. The chain recombines TRBV19 with TRBJ2-2; D is ambiguous. Germline V gene data show CDR1 as LNHDA and CDR2 as SQIVND (reference sequence). This CDR3 region has 14 residues. The CDR3 DNA is TGTGCCATTAGTCCAAGCCATGTCACCGGGGAGCTGTTTTTT. It specifies CAISPSHVTGELFF.

V and J are TRBV27 and TRBJ2-7; 9 nucleotides align to TRBD1. This CDR3 has 13 amino acids. V gave up 9 bases and J gave up 7 bases; unmatched junction bases: 10. CDR1 is MNHEY and CDR2 is SMNVEV in the germline V gene (reference sequence). The chain's CDR3 is CASTGTGTREQYF. DNA of the CDR3: TGTGCCAGTACCGGGACAGGGACGAGGGAGCAGTACTTC.